Each of the 31 T cell receptor beta chains below was sequenced from the same sample in a study of CD8 T cells in ankylosing spondylitis. No antigen has been assigned to these receptors. Findings and caveats of the study: Ankylosing spondylitis blood appeared to be characterized by a TCR beta motif of several highly homologous variants.

TCRdb reanalysed the 5' RACE reads using MiXCR and keeps one entry per CDR3 protein. The profile shows roughly 440,000 distinct CDR3 sequences, under 20% of them singletons. Specimen: blood, either unsorted or a sorted T cell fraction (not recorded which). These receptors were obtained from a male donor with ankylosing spondylitis.

This clonotype was observed at least ten times. The gene calls are TRBV7-9 and TRBJ2-1; the D gene is possibly TRBD1 (6 bases). Germline loops: CDR1 SEHNR, CDR2 FQNEAQ (reference sequence). The ends were cut back, 4 bases at V and 7 bases at J, with 17 bases in the middle. The CDR3 runs 15 residues. The CDR3 protein is CASSSTGLIYNEQFF. The CDR3 nucleotides read TGTGCCAGCAGCTCAACAGGGTTAATTTATAATGAGCAGTTCTTC.

The J gene is TRBJ2-5, the V gene TRBV14; D is perhaps TRBD2 (6 bases). V lost 4 bases to trimming and J lost 4 bases, with 16 bases between them. Germline V gene lookup returns CDR1 SGHDN and CDR2 FVKESK. The length of the CDR3 is 15 residues. The CDR3 region has the DNA TGTGCCAGCAGCCGGAGGGCGGTTTCAGCAGAGACCCAGTACTTC. This encodes CASSRRAVSAETQYF.

This clonotype was seen a few times. This chain joins TRBV2 and TRBJ2-1; TRBD1 matches 9 bases. J lost 6 bases, V lost 8 bases, and 5 bases had no gene match. Germline assignment: CDR1 SNHLY and CDR2 FYNNEI. The CDR3 runs 13 residues. CDR3 sequence reads: CASVQGASNEQFF. Here the CDR3 DNA reads TGTGCCAGCGTACAGGGGGCGAGCAATGAGCAGTTCTTC. The full variable domain, completed using reference TRBV2 and TRBJ2-1, is EPEVTQTPSHQVTQMGQEVILRCVPISNHLYFYWYRQILGQKVEFLVSFYNNEISEKSEIFDDQFSVERPDGSNFTLKIRSTKLEDSAMYFCASVQGASNEQFFGPGTRLTVL.

This clonotype was observed a handful of times. The V and J genes are TRBV5-1 and TRBJ2-7; maybe TRBD2 (5 bases). In germline, CDR1 is SGHRS, CDR2 YFSETQ. With 4 bases removed from V and 0 bases from J, the gap between germline ends came to 11 bases. CDR3 length: 14 residues. CDR3 coding DNA: TGCGCCAGCAGCATGATGGGGAGCTCCTACGAGCAGTACTTC. This encodes CASSMMGSSYEQYF.

The CDR3 protein is CASSLGLAGITDTQYF. The CDR3 DNA reads as TGTGCCAGCAGCCTAGGACTAGCGGGGATCACAGATACGCAGTATTTT. The chain is built from TRBV9 and TRBJ2-3, with 12 bases matching TRBD2. V was pared by 4 bases and J by 2 bases, with 5 bases of the junction left unmatched. Germline V gene data show CDR1 as SGDLS and CDR2 as YYNGEE. There are 16 residues in the CDR3.

This chain uses TRBV9 with TRBJ1-2; possible D gene TRBD1, 5 bases. The CDR3 totals 15 residues. With 0 bases removed from V and 0 bases from J, the gap between germline ends came to 9 bases. Germline loops: CDR1 SGDLS, CDR2 YYNGEE. CDR3 DNA sequence: TGTGCCAGCAGCGTAGGGGGGAAAGCTAACTATGGCTACACCTTC. Translation: CASSVGGKANYGYTF. Full variable domain (outside the CDR3, taken from reference TRBV9 and TRBJ1-2): DSGVTQTPKHLITATGQRVTLRCSPRSGDLSVYWYQQSLDQGLQFLIQYYNGEERAKGNILERFSAQQFPDLHSELNLSSLELGDSALYFCASSVGGKANYGYTFGSGTRLTVV.

This clonotype has only a few counts. The chain links TRBV21-1 to TRBJ2-7; the table's TRBD2 call for D was not verified on the DNA. TRBV21-1 counts as a pseudogene. CDR3 length: 17 residues. The CDR3 sequence: CASTEGEAGGRSYEQYF. CDR3 bases: TGTGCCAGCACCGAGGGGGAAGCGGGAGGCCGTTCCTACGAGCAGTACTTC.

This clonotype was detected a few times. This chain links TRBV6-1 with TRBJ1-5; D is perhaps TRBD1 (5 bases). This CDR3 is built from 15 residues. Germline V gives CDR1 MNHNS, CDR2 SASEGT. The germline V and J ends were trimmed by 6 bases and 9 bases, with 21 bases remaining between them. The CDR3 loop is CASSPADRPGGPQHF. The CDR3 bases are TGTGCCAGCAGCCCCGCGGACCGTCCCGGGGGGCCCCAGCATTTT.

The rearrangement uses TRBV7-2 and TRBJ2-7; no definite D call. The CDR3 spans 13 residues. V was clipped by 3 bases and J by 6 bases, with 12 bases between them. CDR1 is SGHTA, CDR2 FQGNSA, per germline. The CDR3 region has the DNA TGTGCCAGCAGCTTGACCCGGGCCAGCGAGCAGTACTTC. It yields the protein CASSLTRASEQYF.

This clonotype appeared a few times. The rearrangement joins TRBV30 to TRBJ2-7; perhaps TRBD1 as D (5 bases). Germline V lookup: CDR1 GTSNPN, CDR2 SVGIG (reference sequence). V shed 2 bases and J shed 8 bases, with 19 bases lying between them. This CDR3 has 14 residues. The CDR3 region has the DNA TGTGCCTGGAGTCAAGGGGCCCAGATCGGCCAGCAGTACTTC. It encodes CAWSQGAQIGQQYF.

The chain recombines TRBV20-1 with TRBJ2-5, with TRBD2 identical over 16 bases. Germline V gives CDR1 DFQATT, CDR2 SNEGSKA (reference sequence). The V and J ends lost 4 bases and 3 bases, in that order; junction bases with no gene match: 2. CDR3 length: 15 amino acids. This CDR3 is CSATGTSGGEETQYF. CDR3 in DNA: TGCAGTGCTACTGGGACTAGCGGGGGGGAAGAGACCCAGTACTTC.

The chain couples TRBV7-9 to TRBJ2-1; 8 bases agree with TRBD1. Trimming removed 5 bases from V and 10 bases from J; junction bases left unmatched: 16. The CDR3 has 16 amino acids. In germline, CDR1 is SEHNR, CDR2 FQNEAQ (reference sequence). The CDR3 DNA is TGTGCCAGCAGCCCCCTACAGGGGGAGGTAGCAATGGAGCAGTTCTTC. Its protein product is CASSPLQGEVAMEQFF.

The rearrangement links TRBV20-1 to TRBJ1-1, with D possibly TRBD1 on 5 matching bases. Germline V gene data show CDR1 as DFQATT and CDR2 as SNEGSKA (reference sequence). V was shortened by 4 bases and J by 4 bases, with 13 bases between the two germline ends. CDR3 length: 13 residues. The CDR3 protein is CSATAGRVTEAFF. CDR3 DNA: TGCAGTGCTACGGCAGGGAGAGTCACTGAAGCTTTCTTT.

The rearrangement uses TRBV12-3 or TRBV12-4 and TRBJ2-4; either TRBD1 or TRBD2 may supply D (6 bases each). The V end lost 6 bases, the J end lost 4 bases, and 22 bases lay between the germline ends. The CDR3 loop spans 17 amino acids. CDR3 sequence reads: CASSPNPSWGAKNIQYF. The CDR3 bases are TGTGCCAGCAGCCCAAACCCGTCCTGGGGGGCAAAAAACATTCAGTACTTC.

This clonotype was counted ten times or more. The DNA of the CDR3 is TGCGCCAGCAGGAACGGCGGGAGTCAGCCCCAGCATTTT. Encoded protein: CASRNGGSQPQHF. The gene calls are TRBV5-1 and TRBJ1-5; D unresolved. Per germline, CDR1 SGHRS and CDR2 YFSETQ. The V and J ends lost 5 bases and 6 bases respectively, with 12 bases between them. The CDR3 runs to 13 residues.

This clonotype was found a few times. The J gene is TRBJ2-1, the V gene TRBV7-2; D possibly matches TRBD1 or TRBD2 (5 bases each). The germline V gene has CDR1 SGHTA and CDR2 FQGNSA. The CDR3 has 15 amino acids. V lost 4 bases and J 8 bases, leaving 18 bases between the germline ends. The CDR3 is CASSSRTGRAHEQFF. The CDR3 DNA is TGTGCCAGCAGCTCACGGACTGGCAGGGCCCATGAGCAGTTCTTC.

The J gene is TRBJ1-1, the V gene TRBV12-3 or TRBV12-4; no reliable D call. CDR3 length equals 20 residues. Trimming took 6 bases from V and 1 from J, leaving 30 bases between them. In DNA, the CDR3 is TGTGCCAGCAGAACGATAAGGTGGGGTGGATCCGACCACGCGAACACTGAAGCTTTCTTT. Translation gives CASRTIRWGGSDHANTEAFF.

This clonotype was seen a few times. The V and J genes are TRBV29-1 and TRBJ2-7; D is perhaps TRBD1 (6 bases). V dropped 6 bases and J dropped 2 bases, with 17 bases sitting between them. This CDR3 has 14 amino acids. Germline V gene sequence: CDR1 SQVTM, CDR2 ANQGSEA. CDR3 sequence reads: CSVKTGPGAYEQYF. For the CDR3, the DNA is TGCAGCGTGAAAACAGGGCCCGGGGCCTACGAGCAGTACTTC.

This clonotype was seen more than once but under ten times. This chain connects TRBV6-5 to TRBJ2-6, with D possibly being TRBD1 (6 bases). CDR3 size: 19 residues. The germline V gene encodes CDR1 MNHEY and CDR2 SVGAGI. The ends were cut back, 2 bases at V and 0 bases at J, with 17 bases in the middle. Written as DNA, the CDR3 is TGTGCCAGCAGTTACAGAGCCGGGACAACCTACTCTGGGGCCAACGTCCTGACTTTC. It encodes CASSYRAGTTYSGANVLTF.

There are a few counts of this clonotype. Its ends do not fully match the called genes, so a read error is possible. The rearrangement links TRBV7-7 to TRBJ2-2; the D gene is possibly TRBD1 (5 bases). The V gene's germline CDR1 is SSHAT and CDR2 FNYEAQ (reference sequence). This CDR3 spans 16 amino acids. For the CDR3, the DNA is TGTGCTAGCAGCAAATCAGGGTCCCCCAACACCGGGGAGCTGTTTTTT. Amino acid sequence: CASSKSGSPNTGELFF.

This clonotype was observed a few times. This chain connects TRBV20-1 to TRBJ2-7, with D tentatively TRBD1 (6 bases). The V gene's germline CDR1 is DFQATT and CDR2 SNEGSKA (reference sequence). This CDR3 has 12 amino acids. The CDR3 region is CTARGHSYEQYF. The CDR3 region has the DNA TGCACTGCCCGGGGACATTCCTACGAGCAGTACTTC.

This clonotype was counted a few times. The gene calls are TRBV7-8 and TRBJ1-2, with 7 positions matching TRBD1. The V segment lost 5 bases and the J segment 1 base; nucleotides outside the gene matches: 4. The CDR3 has 14 amino acids. Germline lookup yields CDR1 SGHVS and CDR2 FQNEAQ. In DNA, the CDR3 is TGTGCCAGCAGCAACAGGGGCCTTAACTATGGCTACACCTTC. It yields the protein CASSNRGLNYGYTF.

V is TRBV14 and J is TRBJ1-2, with a possible D match to TRBD1 (6 bases). V was cut by 1 base and J by 6 bases, with 12 bases left in between. CDR1 and CDR2 from the germline V gene are SGHDN and FVKESK. CDR3 length: 14 amino acids. The CDR3 DNA sequence: TGTGCCAGCAGCCAAGCGAGACAGGAGAATGGCTACACCTTC. Translated, it gives CASSQARQENGYTF.

This clonotype was counted many times. The genes are TRBV29-1 and TRBJ1-1; possible D gene TRBD1, 6 bases. Trimming shortened V by 6 bases and J by 1 base, and 12 bases separated the two germline ends. The CDR3 consists of 13 residues. Germline CDR1 and CDR2: SQVTM and ANQGSEA. DNA for the CDR3: TGCAGCGTGCTGGGGGCCCAGAACACTGAAGCTTTCTTT. It yields the protein CSVLGAQNTEAFF. Looking up the rest from reference TRBV29-1 and TRBJ1-1 gives the full variable domain: SAVISQKPSRDICQRGTSLTIQCQVDSQVTMMFWYRQQPGQSLTLIATANQGSEATYESGFVIDKFPISRPNLTFSTLTVSNMSPEDSSIYLCSVLGAQNTEAFFGQGTRLTVV.

This clonotype has a handful of counts. V usage is TRBV7-9 and J usage is TRBJ2-2; 10 bases map to TRBD2. Germline loops: CDR1 SEHNR, CDR2 FQNEAQ (reference sequence). This CDR3 has 16 residues. V was clipped by 7 bases and J by 4 bases; unmatched bases: 9. The CDR3 protein is CASTLASGSITGELFF. The CDR3 nucleotides read TGTGCCAGCACCCTCGCTAGCGGGAGTATCACCGGGGAGCTGTTTTTT.

J is TRBJ2-2 and V is TRBV5-1; TRBD1 aligns across 10 bases. Germline lookup yields CDR1 SGHRS and CDR2 YFSETQ. The CDR3 runs 15 residues. The J segment lost 6 bases and the V segment lost 0 bases, leaving 2 bases of the junction unmatched. CDR3 region: CASSLGGTGAGELFF. As DNA, the CDR3 is TGCGCCAGCAGCTTGGGCGGGACAGGGGCCGGGGAGCTGTTTTTT. Complete variable domain (other parts from reference TRBV5-1 and TRBJ2-2): KAGVTQTPRYLIKTRGQQVTLSCSPISGHRSVSWYQQTPGQGLQFLFEYFSETQRNKGNFPGRFSGRQFSNSRSEMNVSTLELGDSALYLCASSLGGTGAGELFFGEGSRLTVL.

This clonotype occurred a few times. The chain is built from TRBV20-1 and TRBJ1-2; no clear D gene. Germline V gives CDR1 DFQATT, CDR2 SNEGSKA (reference sequence). Deletions cut 6 bases from V and 4 bases from J, with 12 bases between. This CDR3 region has 12 residues. DNA of the CDR3: TGCAGTGCGTTCGGATCGGGCTATGGCTACACCTTC. It codes for CSAFGSGYGYTF.

The sample holds a few counts of this clonotype. The chain couples TRBV29-1 to TRBJ1-2, with D unclear. CDR3 length equals 12 residues. V was pared by 6 bases and J by 2 bases, with 10 bases between. Per the germline V gene, CDR1 is SQVTM and CDR2 is ANQGSEA. Here the CDR3 DNA reads TGCAGCGTCCTGTCCGGAAACTATGGCTACACCTTC. Protein sequence: CSVLSGNYGYTF.

The chain employs TRBV6-2 or TRBV6-3 and TRBJ1-1; D gene uncertain. The CDR3 spans 15 residues. Germline-derived CDR1 and CDR2 are MNHEY and SVGEGT. The V gene lost 7 bases and the J gene lost 3 bases, with 18 bases spanning the gap. CDR3 nucleotides: TGTGCCAGCACGGGCGCCCCCGTCGGGTACACTGAAGCTTTCTTT. This translates into CASTGAPVGYTEAFF.

This rearrangement joins TRBV20-1 to TRBJ2-3; no clear D gene. V lost 3 bases and J 0 bases, leaving 13 bases between the germline ends. Germline CDR1 and CDR2: DFQATT and SNEGSKA (reference sequence). The CDR3 has 15 residues. The CDR3 loop is CSASPDRSSTDTQYF. Here the CDR3 DNA reads TGCAGTGCTAGTCCGGATAGATCTAGCACAGATACGCAGTATTTT.

This clonotype was found many times. The chain recombines TRBV5-1 with TRBJ1-6; 9 bases fit TRBD1. This CDR3 comprises 18 residues. V lost 4 bases to trimming and J lost 0 bases; unmatched junction nucleotides: 8. The germline CDR1 and CDR2 sequences are SGHRS and YFSETQ. CDR3 residues: CASSHDGQGSSYNSPLHF. The CDR3 coding sequence is TGCGCCAGCAGCCATGATGGACAGGGGAGCTCCTATAATTCACCCCTCCACTTT.